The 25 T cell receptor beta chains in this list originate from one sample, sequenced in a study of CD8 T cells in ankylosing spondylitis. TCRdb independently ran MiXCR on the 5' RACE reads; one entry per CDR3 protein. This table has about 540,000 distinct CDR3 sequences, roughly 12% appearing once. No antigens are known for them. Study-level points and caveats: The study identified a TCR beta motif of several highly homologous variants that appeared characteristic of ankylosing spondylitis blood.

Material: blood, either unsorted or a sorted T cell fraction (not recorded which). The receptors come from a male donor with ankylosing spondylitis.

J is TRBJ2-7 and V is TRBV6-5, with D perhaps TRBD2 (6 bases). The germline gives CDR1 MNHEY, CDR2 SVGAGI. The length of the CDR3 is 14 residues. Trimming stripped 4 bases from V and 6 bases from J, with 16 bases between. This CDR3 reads CASSWAGFESEQYF. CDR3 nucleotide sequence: TGTGCCAGCAGTTGGGCGGGGTTCGAGAGCGAGCAGTACTTC.

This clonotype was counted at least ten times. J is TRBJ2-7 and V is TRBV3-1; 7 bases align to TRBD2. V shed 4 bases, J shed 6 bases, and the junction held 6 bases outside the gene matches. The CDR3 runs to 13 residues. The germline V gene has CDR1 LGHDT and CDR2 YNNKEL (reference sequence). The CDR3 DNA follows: TGTGCCAGCAGCCGCGGGAGAGGTCTCGAGCAGTACGTC. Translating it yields CASSRGRGLEQYV.

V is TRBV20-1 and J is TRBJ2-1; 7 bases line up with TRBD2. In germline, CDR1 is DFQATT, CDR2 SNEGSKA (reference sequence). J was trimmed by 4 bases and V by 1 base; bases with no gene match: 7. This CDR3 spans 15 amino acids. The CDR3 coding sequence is TGCAGTGCTAGAGCGCTAGCGGAGGCATACAATGAGCAGTTCTTC. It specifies CSARALAEAYNEQFF.

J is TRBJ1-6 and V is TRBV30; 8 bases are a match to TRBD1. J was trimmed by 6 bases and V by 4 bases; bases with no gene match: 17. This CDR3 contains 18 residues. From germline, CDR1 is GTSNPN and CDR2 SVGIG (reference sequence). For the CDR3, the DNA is TGTGCCTGGATAGGGGGGACAGGACGGCCCCGACTTAATTCACCCCTCCACTTT. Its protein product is CAWIGGTGRPRLNSPLHF. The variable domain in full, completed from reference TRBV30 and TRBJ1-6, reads SQTIHQWPATLVQPVGSPLSLECTVEGTSNPNLYWYRQAAGRGLQLLFYSVGIGQISSEVPQNLSASRPQDRQFILSSKKLLLSDSGFYLCAWIGGTGRPRLNSPLHFGNGTRLTVT.

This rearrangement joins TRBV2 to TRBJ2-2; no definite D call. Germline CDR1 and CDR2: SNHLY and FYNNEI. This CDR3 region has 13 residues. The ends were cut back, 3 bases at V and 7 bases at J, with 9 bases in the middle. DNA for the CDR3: TGTGCCAGCAGTGATGAGGTAGACGGGGAGCTGTTTTTT. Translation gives CASSDEVDGELFF.

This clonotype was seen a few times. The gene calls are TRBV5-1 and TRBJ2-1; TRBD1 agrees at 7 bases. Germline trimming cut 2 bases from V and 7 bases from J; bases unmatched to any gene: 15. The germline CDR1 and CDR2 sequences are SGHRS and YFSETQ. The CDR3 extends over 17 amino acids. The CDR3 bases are TGCGCCAGCAGCTTTATACAGGGGATCGAGGGGAAAAATGAGCAGTTCTTC. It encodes CASSFIQGIEGKNEQFF.

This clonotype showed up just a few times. CDR3 sequence reads: CASTHWGSGYNEQFF. CDR3 DNA: TGTGCCAGCACCCACTGGGGGAGCGGGTACAATGAGCAGTTCTTC. The chain is built from TRBV6-8 and TRBJ2-1, with D maybe TRBD2 (6 bases). The CDR3 sequence is 15 residues long. Between the trimmed V and J ends, which lost 7 bases and 4 bases, there was a span of 17 bases. Looked up from germline, CDR1 is MNHGY and CDR2 is SAAAGT.

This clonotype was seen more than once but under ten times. CDR3 region: CASSLDLLAGDPDTQYF. DNA for the CDR3: TGTGCCAGCAGCTTAGATTTACTAGCGGGAGACCCAGATACGCAGTATTTT. The chain carries TRBV7-9 and TRBJ2-3; TRBD2 matches at 11 bases. The CDR3 loop spans 17 amino acids. The V and J ends lost 1 base and 4 bases, in that order; junction bases with no gene match: 7. Germline V gene lookup returns CDR1 SEHNR and CDR2 FQNEAQ (reference sequence).

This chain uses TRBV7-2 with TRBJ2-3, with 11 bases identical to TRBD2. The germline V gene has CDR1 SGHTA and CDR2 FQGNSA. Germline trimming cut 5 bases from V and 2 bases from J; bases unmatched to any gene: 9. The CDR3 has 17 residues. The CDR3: CASSGAGTSGYTDTQYF. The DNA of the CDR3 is TGTGCCAGCAGCGGAGCCGGGACTAGCGGTTACACAGATACGCAGTATTTT. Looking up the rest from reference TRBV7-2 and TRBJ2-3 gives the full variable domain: GAGVSQSPSNKVTEKGKDVELRCDPISGHTALYWYRQSLGQGLEFLIYFQGNSAPDKSGLPSDRFSAERTGGSVSTLTIQRTQQEDSAVYLCASSGAGTSGYTDTQYFGPGTRLTVL.

The CDR3: CASSDQGRVAFF. CDR3 DNA sequence: TGCGCCAGCAGTGACCAGGGAAGGGTCGCTTTCTTT. V is TRBV10-2 and J is TRBJ1-1; maybe TRBD1 (5 bases). Germline V CDR1 and CDR2: WSHSY, SAAADI. Trimming stripped 3 bases from V and 11 bases from J, with 13 bases between. There are 12 residues in the CDR3.

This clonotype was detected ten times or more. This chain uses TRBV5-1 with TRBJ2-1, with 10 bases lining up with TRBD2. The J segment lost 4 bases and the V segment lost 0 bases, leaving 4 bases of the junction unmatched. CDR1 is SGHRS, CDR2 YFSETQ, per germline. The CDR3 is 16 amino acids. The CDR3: CASSLGSGLAYNEQFF. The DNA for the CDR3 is TGCGCCAGCAGCTTGGGTTCGGGACTAGCGTACAATGAGCAGTTCTTC.

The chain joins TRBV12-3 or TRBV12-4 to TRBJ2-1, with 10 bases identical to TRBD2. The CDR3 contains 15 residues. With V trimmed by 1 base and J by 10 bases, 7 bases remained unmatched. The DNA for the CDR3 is TGTGCCAGCAGTTTAGGGAGCCTAGCGGGAGCGGAGCAGTTCTTC. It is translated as CASSLGSLAGAEQFF.

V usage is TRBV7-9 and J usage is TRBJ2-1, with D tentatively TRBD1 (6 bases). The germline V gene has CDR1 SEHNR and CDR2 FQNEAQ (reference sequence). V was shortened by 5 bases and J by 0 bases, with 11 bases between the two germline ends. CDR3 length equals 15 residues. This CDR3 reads CASSHRESSYNEQFF. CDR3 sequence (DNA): TGTGCCAGCAGCCACAGGGAAAGCTCCTACAATGAGCAGTTCTTC.

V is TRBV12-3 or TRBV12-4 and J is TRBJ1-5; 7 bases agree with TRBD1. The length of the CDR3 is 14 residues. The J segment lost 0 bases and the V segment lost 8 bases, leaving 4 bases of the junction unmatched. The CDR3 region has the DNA TGTGCCAGCGGGACAGAGATTAGCAATCAGCCCCAGCATTTT. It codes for CASGTEISNQPQHF.

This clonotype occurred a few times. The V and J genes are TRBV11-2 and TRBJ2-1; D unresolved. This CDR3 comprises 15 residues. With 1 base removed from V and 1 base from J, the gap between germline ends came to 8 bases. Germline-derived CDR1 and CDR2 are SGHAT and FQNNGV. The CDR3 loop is CASSLVPGSYNEQFF. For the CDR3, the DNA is TGTGCCAGCAGCTTAGTCCCCGGATCCTACAATGAGCAGTTCTTC. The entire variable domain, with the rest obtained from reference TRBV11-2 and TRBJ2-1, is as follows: EAGVAQSPRYKIIEKRQSVAFWCNPISGHATLYWYQQILGQGPKLLIQFQNNGVVDDSQLPKDRFSAERLKGVDSTLKIQPAKLEDSAVYLCASSLVPGSYNEQFFGPGTRLTVL.

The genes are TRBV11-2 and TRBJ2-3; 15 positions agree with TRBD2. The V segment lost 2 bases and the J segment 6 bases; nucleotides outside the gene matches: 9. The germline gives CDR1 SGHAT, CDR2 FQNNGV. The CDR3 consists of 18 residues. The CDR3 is CASSLTGLAGGPRDTQYF. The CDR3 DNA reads TGTGCCAGCAGCTTAACTGGACTAGCGGGAGGGCCGAGGGATACGCAGTATTTT.

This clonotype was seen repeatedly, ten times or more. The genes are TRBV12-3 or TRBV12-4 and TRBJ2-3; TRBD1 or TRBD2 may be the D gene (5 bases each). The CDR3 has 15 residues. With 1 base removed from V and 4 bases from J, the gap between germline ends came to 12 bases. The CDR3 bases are TGTGCCAGCAGTTTAGGGGGGAGTTTCTCAGATACGCAGTATTTT. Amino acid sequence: CASSLGGSFSDTQYF.

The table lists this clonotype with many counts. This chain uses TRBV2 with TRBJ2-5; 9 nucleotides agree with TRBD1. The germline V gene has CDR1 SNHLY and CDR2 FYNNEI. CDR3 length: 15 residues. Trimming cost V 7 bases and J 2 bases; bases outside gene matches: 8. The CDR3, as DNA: TGTGCCAGCAAGGGACAGGGTTGGGTACAAGAGACCCAGTACTTC. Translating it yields CASKGQGWVQETQYF.

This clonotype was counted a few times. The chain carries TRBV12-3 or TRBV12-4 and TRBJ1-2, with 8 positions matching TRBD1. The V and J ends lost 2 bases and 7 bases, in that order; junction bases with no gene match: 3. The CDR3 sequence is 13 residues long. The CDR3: CASSLPGGSGYTF. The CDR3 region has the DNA TGTGCCAGCAGTTTACCAGGGGGCAGTGGCTACACCTTC.

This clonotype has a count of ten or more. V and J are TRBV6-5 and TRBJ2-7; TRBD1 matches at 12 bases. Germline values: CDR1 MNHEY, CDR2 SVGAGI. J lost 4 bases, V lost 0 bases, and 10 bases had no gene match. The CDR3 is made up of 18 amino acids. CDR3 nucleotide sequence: TGTGCCAGCAGTTACTCAGGGGGACAGGGGGCGCAACATTACGAGCAGTACTTC. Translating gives CASSYSGGQGAQHYEQYF.

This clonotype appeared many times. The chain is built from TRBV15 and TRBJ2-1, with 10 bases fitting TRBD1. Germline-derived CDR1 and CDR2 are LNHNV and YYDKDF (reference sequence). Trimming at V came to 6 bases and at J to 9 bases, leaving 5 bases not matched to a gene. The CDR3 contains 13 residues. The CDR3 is CATRGGQGPEQFF. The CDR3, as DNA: TGTGCCACCAGAGGGGGACAGGGGCCTGAGCAGTTCTTC.

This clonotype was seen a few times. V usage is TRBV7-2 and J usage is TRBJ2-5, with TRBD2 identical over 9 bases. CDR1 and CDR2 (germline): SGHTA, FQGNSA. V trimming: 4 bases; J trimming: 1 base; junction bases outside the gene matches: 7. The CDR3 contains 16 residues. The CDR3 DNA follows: TGTGCCAGCAGCTCGGGACTAGCAGCGGGCCAAGAGACCCAGTACTTC. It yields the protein CASSSGLAAGQETQYF.

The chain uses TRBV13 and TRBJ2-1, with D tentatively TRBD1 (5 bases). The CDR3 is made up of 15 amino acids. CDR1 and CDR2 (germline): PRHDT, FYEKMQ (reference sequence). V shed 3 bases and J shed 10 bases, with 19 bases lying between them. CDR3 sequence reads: CASSFPTRGDREQFF. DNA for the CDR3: TGTGCCAGCAGCTTCCCCACACGAGGAGACAGAGAGCAGTTCTTC. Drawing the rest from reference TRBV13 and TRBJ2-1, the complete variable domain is AAGVIQSPRHLIKEKRETATLKCYPIPRHDTVYWYQQGPGQDPQFLISFYEKMQSDKGSIPDRFSAQQFSDYHSELNMSSLELGDSALYFCASSFPTRGDREQFFGPGTRLTVL.

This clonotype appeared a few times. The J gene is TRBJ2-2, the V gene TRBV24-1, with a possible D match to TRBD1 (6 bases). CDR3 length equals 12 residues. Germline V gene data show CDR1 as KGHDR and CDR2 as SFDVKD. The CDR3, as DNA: TGTGCTATTTCAGGGGTTACCGGGGAGCTGTTTTTT. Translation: CAISGVTGELFF.

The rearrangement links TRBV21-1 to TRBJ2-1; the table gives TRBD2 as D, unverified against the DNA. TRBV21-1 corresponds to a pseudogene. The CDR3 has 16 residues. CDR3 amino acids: CASSLSGRCSYNEQFF. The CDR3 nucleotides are TGTGCCAGCAGCCTGAGCGGGAGGTGCTCCTACAATGAGCAGTTCTTC.